This is a list of T cell receptor beta chains from one sample in a study of early T cells in non-severe SARS-CoV-2 infection. In TCRdb, the 5' RACE reads were re-called with MiXCR into one record per CDR3 protein. The sample consists of 50,000 to 60,000 distinct CDR3 sequences, more than 7.5% of them appearing once. The specimen was whole blood. The receptors were gathered from an adult who was a healthcare worker with PCR-confirmed SARS-CoV-2 infection or an uninfected control (not recorded which). The CDR3 runs from the conserved cysteine through the conserved F or W. D genes are given only for firm matches. The listing skips clone size in some rows; elsewhere it reads once, few, many or a size class.

j_call,v_call,d_call,clone_size,cdr3_nt,cdr3_aa
TRBJ2-5,TRBV28,.,few,TGTGCCAGCAGTTCCCCCGACGGGCAGGAGACCCAGTACTTC,CASSSPDGQETQYF
TRBJ1-1,TRBV11-2,.,.,TGTGCCAGCAGCTTAGCAGTTGGGGACGCTGAAGCTTTCTTT,CASSLAVGDAEAFF
TRBJ2-1,TRBV5-1,TRBD1,.,TGCGCCAGCAGCTCCCCCAGGGGGATGGGTTTAGGTGAGCAGTTCTTC,CASSSPRGMGLGEQFF
TRBJ1-3,TRBV10-2,TRBD1,few,TGCGCCAGCTCCTTACTAGGGGACAGCTCTGGAAACACCATATATTTT,CASSLLGDSSGNTIYF
TRBJ2-5,TRBV6-6,TRBD2,many,TGTGCCAGCAGTTACACAATAACTAGCGGGAGCGAGACCCAGTACTTC,CASSYTITSGSETQYF
TRBJ2-1,TRBV9,.,.,TGTGCCAGCAGCGTAGGACCGTCCTACAATGAGCAGTTCTTC,CASSVGPSYNEQFF
TRBJ2-1,TRBV7-2,.,many,TGTGCCAGCAGCTTCAACAAGGGAGGCAGGGAGCAGTTCTTC,CASSFNKGGREQFF
TRBJ1-6,TRBV5-1,TRBD1,few,TGCGCCAGCAGCTTGACAGGGGGCGACTCACCCCTCCACTTT,CASSLTGGDSPLHF
TRBJ2-1,TRBV11-3,.,few,TGTGCCAGCAGCCCGCTACCAACGGGAAAGTCCTACAATGAGCAGTTCTTC,CASSPLPTGKSYNEQFF
TRBJ1-6,TRBV5-5,.,.,TGTGCCAGCAGCTTGGCGGGACGCTATAATTCACCCCTCCACTTT,CASSLAGRYNSPLHF
TRBJ2-7,TRBV5-1,TRBD2,few,TGCGCCAGCAGCTTGGTCGCGGGAGGGAACGAGCAGTACTTC,CASSLVAGGNEQYF
TRBJ2-3,TRBV7-3,.,many,TGTGCCAGCAGCCTAGGAGGGAGGACTACAGATACGCAGTATTTT,CASSLGGRTTDTQYF
TRBJ1-5,TRBV19,.,many,TGTGCCAGTAGCCTGGACGGTTTCAATCAGCCCCAGCATTTT,CASSLDGFNQPQHF
TRBJ1-5,TRBV20-1,TRBD1,many,TGCAGTGCTTCCGGGACAGGGGCGGTGGGCAATCAGCCCCAGCATTTT,CSASGTGAVGNQPQHF
TRBJ2-5,TRBV5-1,.,many,TGCGCCAGCAGCTTGTTTCCGCTAGAGGGACAAGAGACCCAGTACTTC,CASSLFPLEGQETQYF
TRBJ2-1,TRBV3-1,.,many,TGTGCCAGCACAAGGGCGAATGAGCAGTTCTTC,CASTRANEQFF
TRBJ1-1,TRBV5-5,.,.,TGTGCCAGCAGCTTGGGTACGGCCTTGAACACTGAAGCTTTCTTT,CASSLGTALNTEAFF
TRBJ1-1,TRBV4-1,.,few,TGCGCCAGCAGCCTTAGTGCCGGGAACACTGAAGCTTTCTTT,CASSLSAGNTEAFF
TRBJ1-3,TRBV10-3,TRBD1,.,TGTGCCATCAGCCGGACAGGGCGGAACACCATATATTTT,CAISRTGRNTIYF
TRBJ2-1,TRBV19,.,many,TGTGCCAGTAGGGGCGGGACTCTATACAATGAGCAGTTCTTC,CASRGGTLYNEQFF
TRBJ2-5,TRBV7-2,TRBD2,many,TGTGCCAGCAGCTTATTGGGGCGACTAGCGGCAAAAGGAGAGACCCAGTACTTC,CASSLLGRLAAKGETQYF
TRBJ2-7,TRBV5-1,TRBD1,many,TGCGCCAGCAGCTTACCGGGACAGAACTACGAGCAGTACTTC,CASSLPGQNYEQYF
TRBJ1-5,TRBV19,.,once,TGTGCCAGTAGTATACAGGCAGGGAAGGGCAATCAGCCCCAGCATTTT,CASSIQAGKGNQPQHF
TRBJ2-1,TRBV14,TRBD2,few,TGTGCCAGCAGCCTACTAGCGGGAGTGGATGAGCAGTTCTTC,CASSLLAGVDEQFF
TRBJ2-7,TRBV7-2,.,.,TGTGCCAAGGGAACCCCAGCGACTCCCTACGAGCAGTACTTC,CAKGTPATPYEQYF
TRBJ1-4,TRBV7-9,.,many,TGTGCCAGCGGGGGGCCGGCAGCTAATGAAAAACTGTTTTTT,CASGGPAANEKLFF
TRBJ2-5,TRBV24-1,.,many,TGTGCCACCAGTGATCAAGGCGGAGCGTCCGAAGAGACCCAGTACTTC,CATSDQGGASEETQYF
TRBJ1-4,TRBV7-2,.,few,TGTGCCAGCAGACAGGGCTTCGGAGAAAAACTGTTTTTT,CASRQGFGEKLFF
TRBJ1-4,TRBV29-1,TRBD1,.,TGCAGCGTTGAAGGGTACCCGGGACAGGGTACTGAAAAACTGTTTTTT,CSVEGYPGQGTEKLFF
TRBJ2-3,TRBV5-1,TRBD2,.,TGCGCCAGCAGCTGGATTAGCGGGGCCGGAGGTACGCAGTATTTT,CASSWISGAGGTQYF
TRBJ2-3,TRBV14,.,.,TGTGCCATCCGGCCTCTTAGCACAGATACGCAGTATTTT,CAIRPLSTDTQYF
TRBJ2-7,TRBV18,.,many,TGTGCCAGCTCACCGGGACTTGAAAGAGACGAGCAGTACTTC,CASSPGLERDEQYF
TRBJ2-1,TRBV18,.,few,TGTGCCAGCTCACCACCGAGGACAGAAACGATTGAGCAGTTCTTC,CASSPPRTETIEQFF
TRBJ2-2,TRBV6-1,.,many,TGTGGCACGGGAGTAGGCACCGGGGAGCTGTTTTTT,CGTGVGTGELFF
TRBJ2-5,TRBV20-1,.,many,TGCAGTGCTCCCCCGGGGCAGCGCGAAGAGACCCAGTACTTC,CSAPPGQREETQYF
TRBJ2-2,TRBV7-2,.,many,TGTGCCAGCAGGCCCGTAGGAGGAGTTTCCGGGGAGCTGTTTTTT,CASRPVGGVSGELFF
TRBJ2-3,TRBV20-1,TRBD2,.,TGCAGTGCTAGAGAAAGAACTAGCGGGCTACGCACAGATACGCAGTATTTT,CSARERTSGLRTDTQYF
TRBJ2-1,TRBV12-3/TRBV12-4,TRBD2,many,TGTGCCAGCAGTTCCCAGCGGGGGAACAATGAGCAGTTCTTC,CASSSQRGNNEQFF
TRBJ1-3,TRBV28,.,.,TGTGCCAGCAGTTTCCCACTTTCTGGAAACACCATATATTTT,CASSFPLSGNTIYF
TRBJ2-2,TRBV6-2/TRBV6-3,.,many,TGTGCCAGCAGTTACAGTACCTTTCCGGGATTAGTCAACACCGGGGAGCTGTTTTTT,CASSYSTFPGLVNTGELFF
TRBJ2-6,TRBV5-1,.,.,TGCGCCAGCGGAGACTCTGGGGCCAACGTCCTGACTTTC,CASGDSGANVLTF
TRBJ2-7,TRBV11-2,.,many,TGTGCCAGCAGCGAGGAATTAGGTAATCACGAGCAGTACTTC,CASSEELGNHEQYF
TRBJ2-1,TRBV27,.,few,TGTGCCAGCGCAGGGACTTTCTACAATGAGCAGTTCTTC,CASAGTFYNEQFF
TRBJ1-1,TRBV21-1,.,.,TGTGCCAGCAGCAAAGACAGTGAAGCTTTCTTT,CASSKDSEAFF
TRBJ2-7,TRBV3-1,.,many,TGTGCCAGCAGCCAAGTGGGCCAGCCCTCCTCCTACGAGCAGTACTTC,CASSQVGQPSSYEQYF
TRBJ2-3,TRBV6-6,.,many,TGTGCCAGCAGTTACGGCGGAAGCGGCACAGATACGCAGTATTTT,CASSYGGSGTDTQYF
TRBJ2-5,TRBV2,TRBD1,few,TGTGCCAGCAGGAGGGACAGGTCTTCAGGGCCCCAGTACTTC,CASRRDRSSGPQYF
TRBJ2-7,TRBV11-2,.,many,TGTGCCAGCAGCCCACTTACTTCCCGGGGGGAGCAGTACTTC,CASSPLTSRGEQYF
TRBJ2-1,TRBV5-6,.,few,TGTGCCAGCAGCTTGATGGGTCTGGGTGAGCAGTTCTTC,CASSLMGLGEQFF
TRBJ1-5,TRBV20-1,.,many,TGCAGTGCTAGAGTAGGGGCTAGCGGTAGTCAGCCCCAGCATTTT,CSARVGASGSQPQHF
TRBJ1-5,TRBV2,TRBD1,many,TGTGCCAGCAGTTCGGGACAGGGAGCATTTGGCAATCAGCCCCAGCATTTT,CASSSGQGAFGNQPQHF
TRBJ2-1,TRBV5-1,.,many,TGCGCCAGCAGCCTCGGGCCAGACTCTGCCGATGAGCAGTTCTTC,CASSLGPDSADEQFF
TRBJ2-1,TRBV2,.,.,TGTGCCAGCAGTCGGGACATATCATACAATGAGCAGTTCTTC,CASSRDISYNEQFF
TRBJ1-1,TRBV3-1,.,few,TGTGCCAGCAGCCAGGTTATTCAGAACACTGAAGCTTTCTTT,CASSQVIQNTEAFF
TRBJ1-5,TRBV6-5,.,.,TGTGCCAGCAGAGCCTCTACAGGGCCCTATAGCAATCAGCCCCAGCATTTT,CASRASTGPYSNQPQHF